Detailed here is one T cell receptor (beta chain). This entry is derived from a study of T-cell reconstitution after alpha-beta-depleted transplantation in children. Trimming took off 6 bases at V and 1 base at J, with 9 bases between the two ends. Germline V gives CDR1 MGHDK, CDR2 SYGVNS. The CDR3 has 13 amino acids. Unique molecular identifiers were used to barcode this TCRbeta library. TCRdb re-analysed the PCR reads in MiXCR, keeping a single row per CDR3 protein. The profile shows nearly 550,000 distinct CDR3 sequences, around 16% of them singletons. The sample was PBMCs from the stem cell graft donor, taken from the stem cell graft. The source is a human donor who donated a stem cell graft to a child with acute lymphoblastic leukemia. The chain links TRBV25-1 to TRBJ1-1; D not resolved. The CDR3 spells CASSYTQNTEAFF. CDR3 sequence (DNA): TGTGCCAGCAGCTATACACAGAACACTGAAGCTTTCTTT.